What follows are 6 T cell receptor beta chains derived from one specimen sequenced in a study of blood T cell repertoires in COVID-19. The method was immunoSEQ multiplex PCR; TCRdb's version includes in-frame clones alone and lacks a portion of them. This table has about 23,000 clones, just over 85% appearing once. The specimen was peripheral blood. The source of these receptors is a man between 65 and 85 years old in a cohort sampled during active COVID-19.

The CDR3 reads CASSTTGTGGYEQYF. The CDR3 DNA is TGTGCCAGCAGTACCACCGGGACAGGGGGCTACGAGCAGTACTTC. V is TRBV27 and J is TRBJ2-7; 11 positions agree with TRBD1. This CDR3 has 15 amino acids. Germline V lookup: CDR1 MNHEY, CDR2 SMNVEV (reference sequence). V was pared by 5 bases and J by 3 bases, with 6 bases of the junction left unmatched.

This clone has a handful of counts. The V gene is TRBV4-1, the J gene TRBJ2-7, with D tentatively TRBD2 (6 bases). This CDR3 has 15 amino acids. V was clipped by 1 base and J by 4 bases, with 14 bases between them. CDR1 and CDR2 (germline): MGHRA, YSYEKL. CDR3 DNA: TGCGCCAGCAGCCAAGGGTCAGCGGGCCAGTACGAGCAGTACTTC. Encoded protein: CASSQGSAGQYEQYF.

This chain joins TRBV5-1 and TRBJ2-5, with TRBD1 matching over 8 bases. This CDR3 spans 16 amino acids. V trimming: 3 bases; J trimming: 2 bases; junction bases outside the gene matches: 9. In germline, CDR1 is SGHRS, CDR2 YFSETQ. CDR3 DNA: TGCGCCAGCAGCTGGGGGGACAGGTCGGTTCAAGAGACCCAGTACTTC. Translation gives CASSWGDRSVQETQYF. Full variable domain (missing parts from reference TRBV5-1 and TRBJ2-5): KAGVTQTPRYLIKTRGQQVTLSCSPISGHRSVSWYQQTPGQGLQFLFEYFSETQRNKGNFPGRFSGRQFSNSRSEMNVSTLELGDSALYLCASSWGDRSVQETQYFGPGTRLLVL.

This sequence joins TRBV7-8 and TRBJ1-2; D call uncertain. The germline V gene encodes CDR1 SGHVS and CDR2 FQNEAQ. The V gene lost 4 bases and the J gene lost 6 bases, with 12 bases spanning the gap. The CDR3 consists of 13 residues. The DNA of the CDR3 is TGTGCCAGCAGCTCAAATTCCTACGATGGCTACACCTTC. Translating gives CASSSNSYDGYTF.

In this sample, this clone turned up once. The chain carries TRBV14 and TRBJ1-5; 9 nucleotides line up with TRBD1. The V gene's germline CDR1 is SGHDN and CDR2 FVKESK. Unmatched junction bases numbered 6, after V lost 5 bases and J lost 4 bases. The CDR3 is made up of 15 amino acids. The CDR3 coding sequence is TGTGCCAGCAGCTCCGGACAGGGGAGAAATCAGCCCCAGCATTTT. This gives the protein CASSSGQGRNQPQHF.

V is TRBV7-2 and J is TRBJ1-3, with D possibly being TRBD1 (6 bases). The CDR3 is 15 amino acids. V was cut by 2 bases and J by 3 bases, with 11 bases left in between. CDR1 and CDR2 (germline): SGHTA, FQGNSA. The CDR3 loop reads CASSLISGVGNTIYF. The CDR3 DNA follows: TGTGCCAGCAGCTTAATTTCAGGGGTTGGAAACACCATATATTTT.